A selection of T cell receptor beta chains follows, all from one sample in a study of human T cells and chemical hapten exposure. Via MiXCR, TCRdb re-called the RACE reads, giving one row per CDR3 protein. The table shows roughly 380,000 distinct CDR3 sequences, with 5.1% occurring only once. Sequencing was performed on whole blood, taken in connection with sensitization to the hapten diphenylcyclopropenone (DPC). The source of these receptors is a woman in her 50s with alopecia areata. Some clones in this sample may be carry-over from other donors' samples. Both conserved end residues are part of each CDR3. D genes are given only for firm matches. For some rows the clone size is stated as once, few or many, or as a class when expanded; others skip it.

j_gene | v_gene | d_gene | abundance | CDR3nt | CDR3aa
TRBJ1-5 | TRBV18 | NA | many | TGTGCCAGCTCACCTTCTGCCGGCAATCAGCCCCAGCATTTT | CASSPSAGNQPQHF
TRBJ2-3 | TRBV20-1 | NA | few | TGCAGTGCTAGAGAAAGCGCAGCGAGCACAGATACGCAGTATTTT | CSARESAASTDTQYF
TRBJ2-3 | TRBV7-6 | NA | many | TGTGCCAGCAGCCCGTCAGTCCTAACCTTTGCAGATACGCAGTATTTT | CASSPSVLTFADTQYF
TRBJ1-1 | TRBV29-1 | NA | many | TGCAGCGTTGTATCCAGGAACACTGAAGCTTTCTTT | CSVVSRNTEAFF
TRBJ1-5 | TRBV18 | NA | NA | TGTGCCAGCTCACCACGGATAACGGGGGTGGGCAATCAGCCCCAGCATTTT | CASSPRITGVGNQPQHF
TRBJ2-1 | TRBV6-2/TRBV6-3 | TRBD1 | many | TGTGCCAGCATACGCCCGGGACAGTACAATGAGCAGTTCTTC | CASIRPGQYNEQFF
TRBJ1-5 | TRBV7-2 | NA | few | TGTGCCAGCAGCTTAGCTCCCAGGGCAGGCAATCAGCCCCAGCATTTT | CASSLAPRAGNQPQHF
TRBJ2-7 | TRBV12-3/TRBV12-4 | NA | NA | TGTGCCACCACGCCGCCAGGGTCCTACGAGCAGTACTTC | CATTPPGSYEQYF
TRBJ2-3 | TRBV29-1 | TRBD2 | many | TGCAGCGGGGAGCGGGGTAGCACAGATACGCAGTATTTT | CSGERGSTDTQYF
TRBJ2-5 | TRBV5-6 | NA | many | TGTGCCAGCAGCTTGGAGAACAATAACCAGTACTTC | CASSLENNNQYF
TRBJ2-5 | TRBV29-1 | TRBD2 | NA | TGCAGCGTTGGAATAGCGGGAGATGAGACCCAGTACTTC | CSVGIAGDETQYF
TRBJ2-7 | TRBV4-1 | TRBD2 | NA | TGCGCCAGCAGCCAAAATCCTAGCGGGGGGCCCTACGAGCAGTACTTC | CASSQNPSGGPYEQYF
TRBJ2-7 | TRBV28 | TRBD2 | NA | TGTGCCAGCAGTCTACCCCTGTCGGGGGGACAGTACTTC | CASSLPLSGGQYF
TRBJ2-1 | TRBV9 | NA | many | TGTGCCAGCCCTCGACAGAATGAGCAGTTCTTC | CASPRQNEQFF
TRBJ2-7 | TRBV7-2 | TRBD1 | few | TGTGCCAGCAGCAAAGCCGGGACAGCCTACGAGCAGTACTTC | CASSKAGTAYEQYF
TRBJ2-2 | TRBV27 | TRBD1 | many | TGTGCCAGCAGTTTAAGAGGACAGGGGGCGGCGAACCCCGGGGAGCTGTTTTTT | CASSLRGQGAANPGELFF
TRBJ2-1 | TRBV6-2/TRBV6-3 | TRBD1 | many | TGTGCCAGCAGTTACATCCCTACAGGGGGGCATGAGCAGTTCTTC | CASSYIPTGGHEQFF
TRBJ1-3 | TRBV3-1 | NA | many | TGTGCCAGCAGCCAAGATCTTGGGACTGGCTCTGGAAACACCATATATTTT | CASSQDLGTGSGNTIYF
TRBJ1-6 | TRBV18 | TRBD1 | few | TGTGCCAGCTCACCCGGGACAGGGAACCATAATTCACCCCTCCACTTT | CASSPGTGNHNSPLHF
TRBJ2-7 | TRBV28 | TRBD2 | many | TGTGCCAGCAGCCTGCTCACAGCGGGAGATTCCGAGCAGTACTTC | CASSLLTAGDSEQYF
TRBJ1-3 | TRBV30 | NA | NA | TGTGCCTGGAGCCGAAGACGGGGAGCCGGAAACACCATATATTTT | CAWSRRRGAGNTIYF
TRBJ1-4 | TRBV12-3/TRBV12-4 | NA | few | TGTGCCAGCAGTTGGGGGGATCGGGAAAAACTGTTTTTT | CASSWGDREKLFF
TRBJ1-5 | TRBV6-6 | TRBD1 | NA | TGTGCCAGCTACGAAACAGGGGGGGATCAGCCCCAGCATTTT | CASYETGGDQPQHF
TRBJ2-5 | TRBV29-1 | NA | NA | TGCAGCGTTGGCCCGGGCCCGGGGGAGACCCAGTACTTC | CSVGPGPGETQYF
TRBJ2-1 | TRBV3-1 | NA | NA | TGTGCCAGCAGCCCGCGACTACTCTCCTACAATGAGCAGTTCTTC | CASSPRLLSYNEQFF
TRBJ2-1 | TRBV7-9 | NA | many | TGTGCCAGCATCAGTAGCGGATACAATGAGCAGTTCTTC | CASISSGYNEQFF
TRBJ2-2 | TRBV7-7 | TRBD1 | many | TGTGCCAGCAGCTTAGCGGGACAGGCGAACACCGGGGAGCTGTTTTTT | CASSLAGQANTGELFF
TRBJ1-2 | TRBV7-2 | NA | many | TGTGCCAGCAGCCCGAAGTCGGGAAACTATGGCTACACCTTC | CASSPKSGNYGYTF
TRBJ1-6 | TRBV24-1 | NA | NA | TGTGCCATCGACCAGGGGTGGAATTCACCCCTCCACTTT | CAIDQGWNSPLHF
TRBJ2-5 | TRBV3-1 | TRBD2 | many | TGTGCCAGCAGCCCGGAACGACTAGCGGGAGCAGAGACCCAGTACTTC | CASSPERLAGAETQYF
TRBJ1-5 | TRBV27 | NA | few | TGTGCCAGCAGCCAGGATATTCTGAGCAATCAGCCCCAGCATTTT | CASSQDILSNQPQHF
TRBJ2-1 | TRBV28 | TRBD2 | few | TGTGCCAGCAGTTTAAAGCTAGCGGGAATTCGGAATGAGCAGTTCTTC | CASSLKLAGIRNEQFF
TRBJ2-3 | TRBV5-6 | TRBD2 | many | TGTGCCAGCAGCTTGGGTCTGGCAAGCGGGAGTAGACAAGATACGCAGTATTTT | CASSLGLASGSRQDTQYF
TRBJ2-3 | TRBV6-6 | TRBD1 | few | TGTGCCAGCAGTCAAAGACAGGGGGGGACAGATACGCAGTATTTT | CASSQRQGGTDTQYF
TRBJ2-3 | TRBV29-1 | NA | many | TGCAGCGTTGAAGGGACTACTCTTAGCGCAGATACGCAGTATTTT | CSVEGTTLSADTQYF
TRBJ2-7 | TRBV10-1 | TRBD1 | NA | TGCGCCAGCAGTGAACAGGGGGAGATAGGGGAGCAGTACTTC | CASSEQGEIGEQYF
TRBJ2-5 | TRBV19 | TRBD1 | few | TGTGCCAGTAGTACTAGGACAGGGGGTCGGCAAGAGACCCAGTACTTC | CASSTRTGGRQETQYF
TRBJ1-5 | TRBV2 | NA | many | TGTGCCAGCAGTGAGAGGACAGCCAATCAGCCCCAGCATTTT | CASSERTANQPQHF
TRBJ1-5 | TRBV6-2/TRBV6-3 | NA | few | TGTGCCAGCAGCCCCACGAATTGGAATCAGCCCCAGCATTTT | CASSPTNWNQPQHF
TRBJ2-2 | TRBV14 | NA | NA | TGTGCCAGCAGCCCCATGATGAACACCGGGGAGCTGTTTTTT | CASSPMMNTGELFF
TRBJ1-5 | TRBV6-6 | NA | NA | TGTGCCAGCGCAGCCTTTAGCAATCAGCCCCAGCATTTT | CASAAFSNQPQHF
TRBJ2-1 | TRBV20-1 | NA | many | TGCAGTGCTAGAGATCTGACCGTACACAATGAGCAGTTCTTC | CSARDLTVHNEQFF
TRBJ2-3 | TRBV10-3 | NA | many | TGTGCCATCAGTGGAGGGTTAGATACGCAGTATTTT | CAISGGLDTQYF
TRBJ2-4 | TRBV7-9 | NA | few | TGTGCCAGCAGCTTAGCTGGACGGATCCAGGGAAACATTCAGTACTTC | CASSLAGRIQGNIQYF
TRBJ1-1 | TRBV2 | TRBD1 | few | TGTGCCAGCAGTGGACACAGGGGGAACACTGAAGCTTTCTTT | CASSGHRGNTEAFF
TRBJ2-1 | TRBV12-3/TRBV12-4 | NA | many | TGTGCCAGCAGTTTTGGTTCGGGTGAGCAGTTCTTC | CASSFGSGEQFF
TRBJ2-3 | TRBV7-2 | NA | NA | TGTGCCAGCAGCCAGACGGGACCACCGGAAGATACGCAGTATTTT | CASSQTGPPEDTQYF
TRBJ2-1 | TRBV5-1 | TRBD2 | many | TGCGCCAGCAGCACACTAGCGGGAGGGTACAATGAGCAGTTCTTC | CASSTLAGGYNEQFF
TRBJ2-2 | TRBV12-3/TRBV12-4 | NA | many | TGTGCCAGCAGTTTCGGGGACCACACCGGGGAGCTGTTTTTT | CASSFGDHTGELFF
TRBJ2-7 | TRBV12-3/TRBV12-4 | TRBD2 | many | TGTGCCAGCACGTCGTTGGTAGCGGGAGGGAAGTCCGAGCAGTACTTC | CASTSLVAGGKSEQYF
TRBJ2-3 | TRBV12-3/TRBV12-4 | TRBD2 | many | TGTGCCAGCAGCCCAGCTAGCGGGGGCACGAATACGCAGTATTTT | CASSPASGGTNTQYF
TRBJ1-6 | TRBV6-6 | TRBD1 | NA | TGTGCCAGCAGTGTTCAGGGACAGGGGGGAAAATCACCCCTCCACTTT | CASSVQGQGGKSPLHF
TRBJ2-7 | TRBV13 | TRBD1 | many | TGTGCCAGCAGCCCAGGACAGGGCACCTACGAGCAGTACTTC | CASSPGQGTYEQYF
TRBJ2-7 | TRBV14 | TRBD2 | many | TGTGCCAGCAGCCAATCTTCTGAGGCTAGCGGGAACTACGAGCAGTACTTC | CASSQSSEASGNYEQYF
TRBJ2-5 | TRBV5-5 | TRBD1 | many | TGTGCCAGCAGCTTGTTACAGGGGGCACGAGAGACCCAGTACTTC | CASSLLQGARETQYF